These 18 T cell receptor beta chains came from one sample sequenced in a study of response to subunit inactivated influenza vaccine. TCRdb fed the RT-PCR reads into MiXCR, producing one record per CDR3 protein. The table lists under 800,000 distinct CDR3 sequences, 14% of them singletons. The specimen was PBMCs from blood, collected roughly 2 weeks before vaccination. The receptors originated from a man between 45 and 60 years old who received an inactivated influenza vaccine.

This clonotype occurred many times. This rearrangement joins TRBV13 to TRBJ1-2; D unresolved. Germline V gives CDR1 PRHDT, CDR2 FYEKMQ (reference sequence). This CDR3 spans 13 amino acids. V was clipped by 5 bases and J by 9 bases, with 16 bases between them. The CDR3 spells CASSLRDWLRYTF. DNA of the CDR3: TGTGCCAGCAGCCTCCGGGATTGGCTGCGCTACACCTTC.

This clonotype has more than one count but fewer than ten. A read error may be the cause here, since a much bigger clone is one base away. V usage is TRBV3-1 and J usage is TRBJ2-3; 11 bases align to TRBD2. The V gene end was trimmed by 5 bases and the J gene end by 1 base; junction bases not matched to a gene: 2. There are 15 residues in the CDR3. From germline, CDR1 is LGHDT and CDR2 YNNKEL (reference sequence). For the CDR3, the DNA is TGTGCCAGCAGCAAACTAGCGGGGGGCACAGATACGCAGTATTTT. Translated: CASSKLAGGTDTQYF.

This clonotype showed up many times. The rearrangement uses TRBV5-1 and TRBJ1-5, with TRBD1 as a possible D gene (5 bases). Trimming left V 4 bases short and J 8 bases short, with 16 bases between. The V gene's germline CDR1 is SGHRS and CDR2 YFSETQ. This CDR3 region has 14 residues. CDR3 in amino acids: CASSPSGRGEPQHF. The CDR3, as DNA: TGCGCCAGCAGCCCCTCAGGGAGGGGTGAGCCCCAGCATTTT.

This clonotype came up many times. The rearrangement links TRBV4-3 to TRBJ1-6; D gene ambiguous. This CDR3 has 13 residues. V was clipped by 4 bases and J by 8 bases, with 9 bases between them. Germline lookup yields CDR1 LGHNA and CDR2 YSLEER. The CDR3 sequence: CASSRVMDSPLHF. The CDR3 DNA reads TGCGCCAGCAGCCGAGTGATGGATTCACCCCTCCACTTT.

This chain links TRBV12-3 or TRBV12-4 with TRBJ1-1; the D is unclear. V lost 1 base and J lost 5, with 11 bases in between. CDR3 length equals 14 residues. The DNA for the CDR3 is TGTGCCAGCAGTTTAGTGAGGGAAGGAACTGAAGCTTTCTTT. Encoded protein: CASSLVREGTEAFF.

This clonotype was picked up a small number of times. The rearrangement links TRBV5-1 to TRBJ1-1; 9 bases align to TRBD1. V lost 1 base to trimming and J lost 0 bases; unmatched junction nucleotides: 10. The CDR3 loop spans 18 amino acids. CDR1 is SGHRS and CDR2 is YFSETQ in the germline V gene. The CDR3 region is CASSLWDREWRMNTEAFF. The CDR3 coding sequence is TGCGCCAGCAGCTTGTGGGACAGGGAGTGGAGAATGAACACTGAAGCTTTCTTT.

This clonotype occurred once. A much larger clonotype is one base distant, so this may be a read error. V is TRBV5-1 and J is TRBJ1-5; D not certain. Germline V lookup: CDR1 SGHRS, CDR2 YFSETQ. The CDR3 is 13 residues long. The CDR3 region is CTSSLRYDQPQHF. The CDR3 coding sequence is TGCACCAGCAGCTTAAGGTACGATCAGCCCCAGCATTTT.

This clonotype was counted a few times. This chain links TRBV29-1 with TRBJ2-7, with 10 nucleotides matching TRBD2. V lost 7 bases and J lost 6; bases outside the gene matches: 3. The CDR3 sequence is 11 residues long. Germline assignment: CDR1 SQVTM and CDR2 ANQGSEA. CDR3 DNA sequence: TGCAGCGCAGGGACTAGCGTCGAGCAGTACTTC. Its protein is CSAGTSVEQYF.

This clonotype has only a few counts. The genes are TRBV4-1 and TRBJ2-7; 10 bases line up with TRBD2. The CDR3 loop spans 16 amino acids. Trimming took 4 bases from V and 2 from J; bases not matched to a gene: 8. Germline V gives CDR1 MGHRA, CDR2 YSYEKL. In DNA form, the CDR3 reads TGCGCCAGCAGCCCCCTAGCGGGAGTCGGGCCCTACGAGCAGTACTTC. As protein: CASSPLAGVGPYEQYF.

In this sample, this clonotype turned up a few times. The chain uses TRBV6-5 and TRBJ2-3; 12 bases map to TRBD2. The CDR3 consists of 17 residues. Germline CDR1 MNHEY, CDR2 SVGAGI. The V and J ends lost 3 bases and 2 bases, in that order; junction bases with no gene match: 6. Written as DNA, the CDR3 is TGTGCCAGCAGTTATATAGGACTAGCGGGAACCACAGATACGCAGTATTTT. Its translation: CASSYIGLAGTTDTQYF.

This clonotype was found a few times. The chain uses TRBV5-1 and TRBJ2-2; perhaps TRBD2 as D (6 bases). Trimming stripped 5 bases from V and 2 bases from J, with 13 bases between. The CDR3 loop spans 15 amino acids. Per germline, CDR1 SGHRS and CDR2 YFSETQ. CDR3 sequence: CASSSGGYNTGELFF. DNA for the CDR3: TGCGCCAGCAGTTCCGGGGGATACAACACCGGGGAGCTGTTTTTT.

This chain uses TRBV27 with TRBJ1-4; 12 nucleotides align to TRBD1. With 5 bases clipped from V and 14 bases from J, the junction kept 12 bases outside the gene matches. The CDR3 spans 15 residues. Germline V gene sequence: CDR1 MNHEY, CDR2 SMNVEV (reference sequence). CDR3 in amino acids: CASSVIGDRGRILFF. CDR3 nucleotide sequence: TGTGCCAGCAGTGTTATAGGGGACAGGGGGCGCATCCTGTTTTTT.

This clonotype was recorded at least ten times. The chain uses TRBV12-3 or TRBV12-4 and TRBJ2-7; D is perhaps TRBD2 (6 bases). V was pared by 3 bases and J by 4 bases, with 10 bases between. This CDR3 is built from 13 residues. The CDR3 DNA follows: TGTGCCAGCAGTTTCCGGGAGCGGTACGAGCAGTACTTC. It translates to CASSFRERYEQYF.

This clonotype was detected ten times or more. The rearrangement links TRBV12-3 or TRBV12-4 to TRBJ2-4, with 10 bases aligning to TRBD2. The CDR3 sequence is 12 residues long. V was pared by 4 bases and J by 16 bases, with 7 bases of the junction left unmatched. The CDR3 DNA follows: TGTGCCAGCAGTTCCGGACTAGCGGAAGCTTACTTC. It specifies CASSSGLAEAYF.

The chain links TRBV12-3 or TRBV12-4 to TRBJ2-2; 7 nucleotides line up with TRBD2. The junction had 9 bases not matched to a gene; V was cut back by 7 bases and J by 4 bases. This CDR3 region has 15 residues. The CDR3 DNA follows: TGTGCCAGCACCGAAGCGGGAATCGGCACCGGGGAGCTGTTTTTT. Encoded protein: CASTEAGIGTGELFF.

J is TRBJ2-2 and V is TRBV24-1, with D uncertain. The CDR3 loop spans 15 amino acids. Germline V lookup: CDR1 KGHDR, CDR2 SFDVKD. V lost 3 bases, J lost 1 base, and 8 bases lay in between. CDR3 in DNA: TGTGCCACCAGTGATGTCCGCCGGAACACCGGGGAGCTGTTTTTT. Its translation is CATSDVRRNTGELFF.

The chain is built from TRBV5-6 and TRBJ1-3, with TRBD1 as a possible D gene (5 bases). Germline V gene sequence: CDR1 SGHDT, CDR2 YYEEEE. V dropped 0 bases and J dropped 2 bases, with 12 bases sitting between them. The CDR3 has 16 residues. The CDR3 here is CASSLDPGGTGNTIYF. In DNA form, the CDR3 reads TGTGCCAGCAGCTTGGACCCGGGGGGAACTGGAAACACCATATATTTT. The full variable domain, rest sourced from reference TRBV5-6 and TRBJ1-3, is DAGVTQSPTHLIKTRGQQVTLRCSPKSGHDTVSWYQQALGQGPQFIFQYYEEEERQRGNFPDRFSGHQFPNYSSELNVNALLLGDSALYLCASSLDPGGTGNTIYFGEGSWLTVV.

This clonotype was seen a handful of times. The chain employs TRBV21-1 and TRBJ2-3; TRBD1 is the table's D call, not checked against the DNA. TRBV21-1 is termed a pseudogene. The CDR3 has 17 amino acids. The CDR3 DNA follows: TGTGCCAGCAGCAAAGTGAGATTTAGGGGGTGCACAGATACGCAGTATTTT. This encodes CASSKVRFRGCTDTQYF.